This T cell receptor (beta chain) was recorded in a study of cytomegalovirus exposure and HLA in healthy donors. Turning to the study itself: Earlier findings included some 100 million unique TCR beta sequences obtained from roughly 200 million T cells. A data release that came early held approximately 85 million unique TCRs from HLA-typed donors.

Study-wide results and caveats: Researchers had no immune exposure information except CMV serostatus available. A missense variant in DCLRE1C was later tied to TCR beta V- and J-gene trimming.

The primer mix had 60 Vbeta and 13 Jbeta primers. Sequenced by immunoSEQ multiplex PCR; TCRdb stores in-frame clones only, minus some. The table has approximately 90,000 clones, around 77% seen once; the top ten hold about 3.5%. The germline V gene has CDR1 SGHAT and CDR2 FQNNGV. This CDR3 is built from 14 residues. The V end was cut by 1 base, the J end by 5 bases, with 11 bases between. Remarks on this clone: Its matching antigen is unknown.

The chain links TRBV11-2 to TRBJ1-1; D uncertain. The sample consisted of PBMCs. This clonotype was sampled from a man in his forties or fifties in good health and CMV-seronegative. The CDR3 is CASSLGFRGTEAFF. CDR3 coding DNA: TGTGCCAGCAGCTTAGGGTTCCGGGGAACTGAAGCTTTCTTT.